This entry describes one T cell receptor beta chain. Per germline, CDR1 MDHEN and CDR2 SYDVKM. The CDR3 consists of 15 residues. Trimming stripped 6 bases from V and 3 bases from J, with 16 bases between. The sample originates from a study of blood T cell repertoires in COVID-19. Study information: Whether acute or convalescent, the COVID-19 samples came from the United States, Italy and Spain. The analysed material was cDNA or gDNA that came from T cells, B-cell-depleted T cells, or PBMCs.

Per the authors' pipeline: Reference gene primer amplification gave estimated nucleated cell counts. Data came from immunoSEQ multiplex PCR; TCRdb stores just in-frame clones and leaves some out. V and J calls and clone size are given by that table; D and trimming were obtained from the DNA. The sample contains over 350,000 clones, roughly 90% of which appear only once. This receptor was obtained from a young woman with acute or convalescent COVID-19. Source material: peripheral blood. J is TRBJ2-3 and V is TRBV28, with D possibly TRBD2 on 5 matching bases. The chain's CDR3 is CASSPASSKTDTQYF. CDR3 DNA: TGTGCCAGCAGCCCGGCGTCTAGCAAGACAGATACGCAGTATTTT.